What follows is one T cell receptor beta chain and its context. The sample belongs to a study of blood T cells in healthy people across ages. Then a second PCR, running roughly 7 to 11 cycles, was carried out with a sample-barcoded 5' primer and a J-beta primer mix. A tag from a template-switch adaptor with 12 random nucleotides marked each cDNA molecule. MiXCR, applied by TCRdb to the 5' RACE reads, yields one record per CDR3 protein. The data show fewer than 1.5 million distinct CDR3 sequences, approximately 42% seen once. The CDR3 is 16 amino acids. Between the trimmed V and J ends, which lost 5 bases and 2 bases, there was a span of 15 bases. Germline loops: CDR1 SEHNR, CDR2 FQNEAQ (reference sequence).

Sequencing was done on a sample of blood. The origin of this receptor is a woman in her late teens or twenties in good health. The V and J genes are TRBV7-9 and TRBJ2-2, with D perhaps matching TRBD2 (5 bases). The CDR3 DNA reads TGTGCCAGCAGCACGCTTAGTGCGGGCAACACCGGGGAGCTGTTTTTT. Amino acid sequence: CASSTLSAGNTGELFF.